Following are 2 T cell receptor beta chains from one sample sequenced in a study of T cell responses to AZD1222 COVID-19 vaccine. The assay was immunoSEQ multiplex PCR, and TCRdb's table has in-frame clones only and misses some. The sample shows about 100,000 clones, 80% to 90% of them seen only once. This material consisted of peripheral blood, taken on day 0 of AZD1222 vaccination. The receptor source for this set is an adult in good health.

The chain links TRBV4-2 to TRBJ1-4; the match to TRBD1 covers 7 bases. Per the germline V gene, CDR1 is LGHNA and CDR2 is YNFKEQ. This CDR3 has 19 amino acids. V lost 4 bases to trimming and J lost 3 bases; unmatched junction nucleotides: 17. CDR3 protein: CASSPHLIGRQGSNEKLFF. CDR3 nucleotide sequence: TGTGCCAGCAGCCCGCACCTCATCGGCAGACAGGGTTCTAATGAAAAACTGTTTTTT.

The CDR3 DNA sequence: TGTGCCAGCAGCTTAGGGTTGTCAGATACGCAGTATTTT. This codes for CASSLGLSDTQYF. The chain carries TRBV7-7 and TRBJ2-3; no reliable D call. Germline V gene lookup returns CDR1 SSHAT and CDR2 FNYEAQ (reference sequence). The CDR3 contains 13 residues. Trimming left V 1 base short and J 4 bases short, with 6 bases between.